Shown below are 3 T cell receptor beta chains from a single sample sequenced in a study of graft-versus-host responses after intestinal transplantation. The assay was immunoSEQ multiplex PCR, and TCRdb's table has in-frame clones only and misses some. The top ten hold around 2.5% of the sample, which has about 40,000 clones, about 90% seen once. This material consisted of PBMCs, taken 300 to 320 days after intestinal transplant. These receptors all come from a human patient who received an intestinal transplant, so some T cells may come from the graft donor.

The CDR3 DNA follows: TGTGCCAGCAGCCGTCCGGGACAGGGAATGAACATTCAGTACTTC. Translating gives CASSRPGQGMNIQYF. The chain employs TRBV6-6 and TRBJ2-4; 9 bases match TRBD1. The CDR3 consists of 15 residues. The J segment lost 7 bases and the V segment lost 6 bases, leaving 10 bases of the junction unmatched. Germline values: CDR1 MNHNY, CDR2 SVGAGI (reference sequence).

The chain carries TRBV6-5 and TRBJ1-2; tentative D call: TRBD1 (5 bases). The germline V gene encodes CDR1 MNHEY and CDR2 SVGAGI. The CDR3 contains 13 residues. The V and J ends lost 0 bases and 8 bases respectively, with 10 bases between them. CDR3 residues: CASSYSREGGYTF. CDR3 sequence (DNA): TGTGCCAGCAGTTACTCCAGGGAAGGAGGCTACACCTTC.

In nucleotides, the CDR3 is TGTGCCAGCAGCCCGACAGACCTCGAAGGCTGGGCTGAAGCTTTCTTT. It codes for CASSPTDLEGWAEAFF. The V call is TRBV14, the J call TRBJ1-1, with D tentatively TRBD1 (5 bases). The CDR3 totals 16 residues. Germline V gives CDR1 SGHDN, CDR2 FVKESK. V was clipped by 4 bases and J by 6 bases, with 21 bases between them.